The 15 T cell receptor beta chains below all came from one sample that was sequenced in a study of blood T cell repertoires in COVID-19. Data came from immunoSEQ multiplex PCR; TCRdb stores just in-frame clones and leaves some out. The sample has about 220,000 clones, roughly four fifths seen once; the top ten hold 5.2%. Sequenced: peripheral blood. Receptors were obtained from a woman between 65 and 79 years old with COVID-19, enrolled during active disease.

The CDR3 protein is CAISGLAGGPADTQYF. CDR3 nucleotide sequence: TGTGCCATCAGCGGACTAGCGGGAGGGCCCGCAGATACGCAGTATTTT. The chain combines TRBV10-3 with TRBJ2-3, with TRBD2 matching over 15 bases. This CDR3 region has 16 residues. CDR1 ENHRY and CDR2 SYGVKD come from the germline V gene. Trimming at V came to 6 bases and at J to 4 bases, leaving 5 bases not matched to a gene.

This clone occurred once. The genes are TRBV5-1 and TRBJ1-6; 7 bases agree with TRBD1. After removal of 4 bases from V and 10 bases from J, the junction contained 8 bases not matched to a gene. Germline V gene data show CDR1 as SGHRS and CDR2 as YFSETQ. The CDR3 sequence is 14 residues long. The CDR3 loop reads CASSLQGEDSPLHF. The CDR3 nucleotides are TGCGCCAGCAGCCTCCAGGGGGAGGACTCACCCCTCCACTTT.

This clone was picked up a small number of times. The chain is built from TRBV20-1 and TRBJ2-7, with 7 bases that match TRBD1. Per germline, CDR1 DFQATT and CDR2 SNEGSKA (reference sequence). Trimming at V came to 3 bases and at J to 1 base, leaving 9 bases not matched to a gene. There are 15 residues in the CDR3. In DNA, the CDR3 is TGCAGTGCTAGTTCTCCCGGACAGGCTTCCTACGAGCAGTACTTC. Protein sequence: CSASSPGQASYEQYF.

This clone was counted only a few times. The V call is TRBV3-1 (or the pseudogene TRBV3-2), the J call TRBJ1-1, with TRBD1 matching over 8 bases. V lost 1 base, J lost 11 bases, and 6 bases stayed unmatched. CDR1 is LGHDT, CDR2 YNNKEL, per germline (reference sequence). The CDR3 extends over 13 amino acids. The CDR3 sequence: CASSQGAGGLAFF. DNA for the CDR3: TGTGCCAGCAGCCAAGGGGCAGGGGGCCTGGCTTTCTTT.

The chain recombines TRBV18 with TRBJ2-3; possible D gene TRBD2, 5 bases. Trimming took 4 bases from V and 4 from J, leaving 9 bases between them. Germline CDR1 reads KGHSH; CDR2 reads LQKENI. This CDR3 has 13 residues. CDR3 coding DNA: TGTGCCAGCTCACTTGTGAGGGCAGATACGCAGTATTTT. Residues: CASSLVRADTQYF.

This clone was seen only once. This chain joins TRBV4-2 and TRBJ1-5; possible D gene TRBD1, 6 bases. V was trimmed by 0 bases and J by 6 bases, leaving 15 bases between them. In germline, CDR1 is LGHNA, CDR2 YNFKEQ. The CDR3 extends over 16 amino acids. In DNA form, the CDR3 reads TGTGCCAGCAGCCAAGAGGGTAACAGGGCCCGTCAGCCCCAGCATTTT. It codes for CASSQEGNRARQPQHF.

Only a few counts were recorded for this clone. The chain combines TRBV7-9 with TRBJ2-3, with TRBD2 identical over 10 bases. Germline V gene lookup returns CDR1 SEHNR and CDR2 FQNEAQ (reference sequence). V shed 2 bases, J shed 4 bases, and the junction held 3 bases outside the gene matches. The CDR3 contains 15 residues. The chain's CDR3 is CASSLPAGGPDTQYF. CDR3 in DNA: TGTGCCAGCAGCTTACCAGCGGGAGGGCCAGATACGCAGTATTTT. The complete variable domain, with remaining parts taken from reference TRBV7-9 and TRBJ2-3, reads DTGVSQNPRHKITKRGQNVTFRCDPISEHNRLYWYRQTLGQGPEFLTYFQNEAQLEKSRLLSDRFSAERPKGSFSTLEIQRTEQGDSAMYLCASSLPAGGPDTQYFGPGTRLTVL.

This clone was counted between two and nine times. The chain employs TRBV25-1 and TRBJ1-1, with 7 bases identical to TRBD1. This CDR3 has 12 residues. Trimming took 9 bases from V and 5 from J; bases not matched to a gene: 6. The germline V gene encodes CDR1 MGHDK and CDR2 SYGVNS. CDR3 protein: CASRQGLTEAFF. The DNA of the CDR3 is TGTGCCAGTAGACAGGGATTAACTGAAGCTTTCTTT. The full variable domain, rest sourced from reference TRBV25-1 and TRBJ1-1, is EADIYQTPRYLVIGTGKKITLECSQTMGHDKMYWYQQDPGMELHLIHYSYGVNSTEKGDLSSESTVSRIRTEHFPLTLESARPSHTSQYLCASRQGLTEAFFGQGTRLTVV.

The rearrangement joins TRBV5-6 to TRBJ1-6; TRBD1 is a possible D gene (6 bases). The CDR3 extends over 16 amino acids. V lost 0 bases and J lost 5, with 12 bases in between. Germline CDR1 SGHDT, CDR2 YYEEEE. In nucleotides, the CDR3 is TGTGCCAGCAGCTTGGGACAGGTTCTTCATAATTCACCCCTCCACTTT. Its translation is CASSLGQVLHNSPLHF.

J is TRBJ1-2 and V is TRBV19; no clear D gene. Germline V gene sequence: CDR1 LNHDA, CDR2 SQIVND (reference sequence). This CDR3 spans 13 amino acids. Trimming took off 3 bases at V and 4 bases at J, with 9 bases between the two ends. This CDR3 reads CASSIRGGYGYTF. The CDR3 nucleotides are TGTGCCAGTAGTATCCGGGGAGGCTATGGCTACACCTTC.

The V and J genes are TRBV11-2 and TRBJ2-7, with D unresolved. V gave up 0 bases and J gave up 6 bases, with 15 bases separating them. Germline assignment: CDR1 SGHAT and CDR2 FQNNGV. The CDR3 contains 15 residues. The CDR3 DNA reads TGTGCCAGCAGCTTAGAAACCTTTGGTCTGCGCGAGCAGTACTTC. Protein sequence: CASSLETFGLREQYF.

On this clone itself: The identical CDR3 is also encoded by other nucleotide sequences in the sample. The chain links TRBV2 to TRBJ1-3; D may be TRBD1 (6 bases). From germline, CDR1 is SNHLY and CDR2 FYNNEI. V was shortened by 6 bases and J by 0 bases, with 9 bases between the two germline ends. The CDR3 covers 14 residues. The CDR3 nucleotides are TGTGCCAGCAGGACAGGAACCTCTGGAAACACCATATATTTT. Protein product: CASRTGTSGNTIYF.

The chain has TRBV28 and TRBJ1-1; D may be TRBD1 (5 bases). The CDR3 runs 13 residues. CDR1 MDHEN and CDR2 SYDVKM come from the germline V gene. The V end lost 2 bases, the J end lost 3 bases, and 7 bases lay between the germline ends. CDR3 protein: CASSLDSYTEAFF. DNA of the CDR3: TGTGCCAGCAGTTTAGACAGTTACACTGAAGCTTTCTTT.

This clone has more than one count but fewer than ten. The chain uses TRBV27 and TRBJ2-1; 15 bases line up with TRBD2. The CDR3 spans 18 residues. With V trimmed by 2 bases and J by 7 bases, 9 bases remained unmatched. Germline-derived CDR1 and CDR2 are MNHEY and SMNVEV (reference sequence). The CDR3 spells CASSLVGLAGGRPNEQFF. Written as DNA, the CDR3 is TGTGCCAGCAGTTTAGTGGGACTAGCGGGAGGACGGCCGAATGAGCAGTTCTTC.

As concerns this clone: The same CDR3 can be traced to other DNA sequences in this sample. This chain joins TRBV6-2 or TRBV6-3 and TRBJ2-1, with TRBD2 as a possible D gene (6 bases). The CDR3 extends over 16 amino acids. Per the germline V gene, CDR1 is MNHEY and CDR2 is SVGEGT. The V and J ends lost 9 bases and 4 bases respectively, with 22 bases between them. Here the CDR3 reads CASSHRGSGYYNEQFF. The DNA for the CDR3 is TGTGCCAGTAGCCATCGGGGGAGCGGCTATTACAATGAGCAGTTCTTC.